The T cell receptor (beta chain) described here comes from a study of cytomegalovirus exposure and HLA in healthy donors. Study-level points and caveats: Sequencing likely generated an artifact that appeared as a cluster of highly shared sequence variants. Through in vitro validation, three CMV-associated chains were shown to be specific for CMV antigens.

The PCR was carried out with 60 Vbeta primers and 13 Jbeta primers. Libraries were prepared by immunoSEQ multiplex PCR; TCRdb keeps only in-frame clonotypes and omits some of them. The sample gives roughly 88,000 clones, about three quarters of which show up once; 5% to 5.5% is in the top ten. With respect to this clone: Its antigen is not known.

What was sequenced was PBMCs. This clonotype was obtained from a young man in good health and CMV-seropositive.

This chain's CDR3 is CASSFHRGPEGYTF. The CDR3 bases are TGTGCCAGCAGTTTCCACAGGGGGCCCGAAGGCTACACCTTC. The genes are TRBV27 and TRBJ1-2; 9 bases are a match to TRBD1. CDR1 and CDR2 (germline): MNHEY, SMNVEV (reference sequence). The J segment lost 8 bases and the V segment lost 3 bases, leaving 7 bases of the junction unmatched. The CDR3 runs 14 residues.